These 2 T cell receptor beta chains originate from one sample sequenced in a study of T cells after yellow fever vaccination. MiXCR, run by TCRdb on the 5' RACE reads, gives a single entry per CDR3 protein. The repertoire includes about 340,000 distinct CDR3 sequences, approximately 13% of them detected once, and more than 3% sits in the top ten. This material consisted of CD4+ T cells sorted from PBMCs, taken 15 days after the yellow fever booster vaccination. Every receptor here comes from a man aged 18 to 29 who received the YFV17D yellow fever vaccine.

This clonotype has just a few counts. The chain links TRBV7-2 to TRBJ2-3; 8 bases line up with TRBD1. Trimming removed 5 bases from V and 3 bases from J; junction bases left unmatched: 7. CDR1 is SGHTA, CDR2 FQGNSA, per germline. This CDR3 is built from 15 residues. The CDR3 protein is CASSMDRESTDTQYF. CDR3 DNA: TGTGCCAGCAGCATGGACAGGGAAAGTACAGATACGCAGTATTTT.

This chain joins TRBV20-1 and TRBJ2-7; TRBD1 might be the D (5 bases). The CDR3 covers 13 residues. The germline V and J ends were trimmed by 5 bases and 9 bases, with 20 bases remaining between them. CDR1 is DFQATT and CDR2 is SNEGSKA in the germline V gene (reference sequence). CDR3 DNA sequence: TGCAGTGCTGAAGGCAGGGATAGTGCACGGCAGTACGTC. It codes for CSAEGRDSARQYV.